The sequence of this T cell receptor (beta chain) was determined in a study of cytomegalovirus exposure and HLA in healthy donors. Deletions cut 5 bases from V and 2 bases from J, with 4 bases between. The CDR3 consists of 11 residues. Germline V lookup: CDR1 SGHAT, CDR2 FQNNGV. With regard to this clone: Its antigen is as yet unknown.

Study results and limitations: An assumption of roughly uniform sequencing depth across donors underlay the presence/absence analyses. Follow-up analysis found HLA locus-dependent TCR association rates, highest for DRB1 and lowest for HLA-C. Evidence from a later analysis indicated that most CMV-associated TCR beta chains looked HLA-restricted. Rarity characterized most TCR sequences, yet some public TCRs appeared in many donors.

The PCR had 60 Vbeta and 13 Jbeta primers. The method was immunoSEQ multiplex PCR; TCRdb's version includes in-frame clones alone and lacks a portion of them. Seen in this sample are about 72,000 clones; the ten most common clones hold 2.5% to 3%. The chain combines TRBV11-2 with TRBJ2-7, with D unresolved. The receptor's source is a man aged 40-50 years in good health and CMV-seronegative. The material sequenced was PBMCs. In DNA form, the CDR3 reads TGTGCCAGCAGCGTAACCTACGAGCAGTACTTC. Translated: CASSVTYEQYF.